This passage covers 16 T cell receptor beta chains from one sample sequenced in a study of blood T cell repertoires in COVID-19. Assay used: immunoSEQ multiplex PCR; TCRdb lists only in-frame clones, some missing. The table records about 380,000 clones, 85% of them present only once. The sequenced sample was peripheral blood. All receptors come from a woman aged 18-30 years with acute or convalescent COVID-19.

This sequence joins TRBV18 and TRBJ1-4, with a possible D match to TRBD1 (6 bases). Trimming stripped 2 bases from V and 4 bases from J, with 11 bases between. This CDR3 is 15 amino acids long. CDR1 and CDR2 (germline): KGHSH, LQKENI. The CDR3 nucleotides read TGTGCCAGCTCACCAAGGGGGTCAAGTAATGAAAAACTGTTTTTT. Amino acid sequence: CASSPRGSSNEKLFF.

CDR3: CATSAEGQGIWEAEAFF. Written as DNA, the CDR3 is TGTGCCACCAGTGCCGAGGGACAGGGGATATGGGAGGCTGAAGCTTTCTTT. This chain uses TRBV24-1 with TRBJ1-1; 10 bases line up with TRBD1. Trimming at V came to 5 bases and at J to 6 bases, leaving 14 bases not matched to a gene. The CDR3 runs 17 residues. Germline CDR1 KGHDR, CDR2 SFDVKD.

The rearrangement links TRBV9 to TRBJ2-2; perhaps TRBD2 as D (6 bases). The CDR3 runs to 13 residues. The V end was cut by 1 base, the J end by 8 bases, with 9 bases between. Germline V lookup: CDR1 SGDLS, CDR2 YYNGEE. The CDR3, as DNA: TGTGCCAGCAGCGTACTAGCGACTGGGGAGCTGTTTTTT. Translated, it gives CASSVLATGELFF.

The chain is built from TRBV29-1 and TRBJ2-2; 12 nucleotides align to TRBD1. CDR1 is SQVTM, CDR2 ANQGSEA, per germline. V shed 6 bases, J shed 6 bases, and the junction held 5 bases outside the gene matches. This CDR3 spans 14 amino acids. For the CDR3, the DNA is TGCAGCGTCACGGGACAGGGGGCCCCCGGGGAGCTGTTTTTT. Amino acid sequence: CSVTGQGAPGELFF.

The chain recombines TRBV27 with TRBJ2-1; 7 bases agree with TRBD2. Per the germline V gene, CDR1 is MNHEY and CDR2 is SMNVEV (reference sequence). The CDR3 runs 16 residues. Trimming at V came to 4 bases and at J to 2 bases, leaving 8 bases not matched to a gene. This CDR3 reads CASSSLGEGTYNEQFF. As DNA, the CDR3 is TGTGCCAGCAGTTCCCTCGGGGAGGGGACCTACAATGAGCAGTTCTTC.

The gene calls are TRBV7-9 and TRBJ1-3; TRBD1 is a possible D gene (5 bases). This CDR3 region has 15 residues. V was clipped by 3 bases and J by 0 bases, with 9 bases between them. The V gene's germline CDR1 is SEHNR and CDR2 FQNEAQ (reference sequence). The CDR3 reads CASSFYRTSGNTIYF. The DNA for the CDR3 is TGTGCCAGCAGCTTTTACAGGACCTCTGGAAACACCATATATTTT.

The CDR3 DNA is TGTGCCAGTAGTATAGGGGGCGGGAGACAATACACCGGGGAGCTGTTTTTT. Its protein is CASSIGGGRQYTGELFF. V usage is TRBV19 and J usage is TRBJ2-2; 7 nucleotides match TRBD2. This CDR3 is 17 amino acids long. Germline assignment: CDR1 LNHDA and CDR2 SQIVND (reference sequence). V dropped 1 base and J dropped 3; count of bases not matched to a gene: 8.

J is TRBJ1-4 and V is TRBV11-2; 7 nucleotides agree with TRBD1. There are 16 residues in the CDR3. The germline CDR1 and CDR2 sequences are SGHAT and FQNNGV. V gave up 5 bases and J gave up 7 bases; unmatched junction bases: 13. CDR3 DNA sequence: TGTGCCAGCAGCACGTATCGGACAGGCAAGGGTGAAAAACTGTTTTTT. Translated, it gives CASSTYRTGKGEKLFF.

V usage is TRBV3-1 (or the pseudogene TRBV3-2) and J usage is TRBJ2-1, with D perhaps matching TRBD2 (6 bases). The CDR3 extends over 17 amino acids. Trimming left V 2 bases short and J 4 bases short, with 18 bases between. In germline, CDR1 is LGHDT, CDR2 YNNKEL (reference sequence). Here the CDR3 DNA reads TGTGCCAGCAGCCAAAATAGGGTGCGGGGACGTTACAATGAGCAGTTCTTC. Protein: CASSQNRVRGRYNEQFF.

The genes are TRBV19 and TRBJ2-6; a weak D match, TRBD2 (7 bases). Between the trimmed V and J ends, which lost 6 bases and 1 base, there was a span of 16 bases. Germline V lookup: CDR1 LNHDA, CDR2 SQIVND (reference sequence). The CDR3 contains 17 residues. The CDR3 nucleotides are TGTGCCAGTAGATTACGCGGGGGCCAGTCTGGGGCCAACGTCCTGACTTTC. It specifies CASRLRGGQSGANVLTF.

The rearrangement uses TRBV6-5 and TRBJ1-1, with 7 bases fitting TRBD1. J was trimmed by 4 bases and V by 10 bases; bases with no gene match: 9. The CDR3 is 13 amino acids. Per the germline V gene, CDR1 is MNHEY and CDR2 is SVGAGI. CDR3 sequence reads: CATSGKGATEAFF. The CDR3 DNA sequence: TGTGCCACCAGCGGGAAGGGGGCCACTGAAGCTTTCTTT.

This chain links TRBV15 with TRBJ2-5; TRBD1 aligns across 8 bases. The V segment lost 1 base and the J segment 1 base; nucleotides outside the gene matches: 5. The germline V gene encodes CDR1 LNHNV and CDR2 YYDKDF (reference sequence). There are 16 residues in the CDR3. CDR3 sequence reads: CATSRAIGQGQETQYF. The CDR3, as DNA: TGTGCCACCAGCAGAGCTATAGGACAGGGCCAAGAGACCCAGTACTTC.

The chain joins TRBV19 to TRBJ1-2; TRBD1 matches at 7 bases. With V trimmed by 3 bases and J by 4 bases, 5 bases remained unmatched. The CDR3 has 14 amino acids. Germline CDR1 is LNHDA and CDR2 is SQIVND (reference sequence). This CDR3 is CASSIDGDSYGYTF. CDR3 in DNA: TGTGCCAGTAGTATTGACGGGGACAGCTATGGCTACACCTTC.

The chain links TRBV27 to TRBJ2-7; tentatively, D is TRBD1 (7 bases). Germline-derived CDR1 and CDR2 are MNHEY and SMNVEV (reference sequence). This CDR3 spans 13 amino acids. The ends were cut back, 5 bases at V and 5 bases at J, with 13 bases in the middle. CDR3 DNA sequence: TGTGCCAGCAGTCAGGGGGAGGTCGACGAGCAGTACTTC. Amino acid sequence: CASSQGEVDEQYF.

This sequence joins TRBV6-5 and TRBJ1-1; a weak D match, TRBD1 (5 bases). The CDR3 length is 15 residues. Germline V gives CDR1 MNHEY, CDR2 SVGAGI. Trimming pared 8 bases from V and 3 bases from J, leaving 19 bases between. CDR3 sequence: CASATRRARDTEAFF. The CDR3 DNA sequence: TGTGCCAGCGCAACAAGGAGGGCCAGGGACACTGAAGCTTTCTTT.

The rearrangement joins TRBV19 to TRBJ1-4; 9 positions agree with TRBD1. Looked up from germline, CDR1 is LNHDA and CDR2 is SQIVND (reference sequence). V lost 6 bases, J lost 6 bases, and 5 bases stayed unmatched. The CDR3 spans 14 residues. The CDR3 spells CASSRGTGYEKLFF. CDR3 DNA: TGTGCCAGTAGCAGGGGGACAGGGTATGAAAAACTGTTTTTT. The complete variable domain, with remaining parts taken from reference TRBV19 and TRBJ1-4, reads DGGITQSPKYLFRKEGQNVTLSCEQNLNHDAMYWYRQDPGQGLRLIYYSQIVNDFQKGDIAEGYSVSREKKESFPLTVTSAQKNPTAFYLCASSRGTGYEKLFFGSGTQLSVL.